One T cell receptor beta chain is described in this entry. Its antigen is as yet unknown. TCRdb reanalyzed the 5' RACE reads and collapses them to one entry per CDR3 protein, without DNA. The sample's table shows approximately 170,000 distinct CDR3 sequences. In germline, CDR1 is LNHDA, CDR2 SQIVND (reference sequence). The CDR3 is 16 amino acids. This record belongs to a study of T cells expressing NK-cell markers. Study results and caveats: In a few donors, dominant clonotypes made up roughly 28.3-65% of CD3+CD56-NKG2C+ cells.

The sample was blood T cells: a sorted CD56 or NKG2C T cell subset, CD4+ or CD8+ T cells, or bulk PBMC T cells (not recorded which). This TCR derives from a man aged 18-75 years in good health. The V gene is TRBV19, the J gene TRBJ2-1; TCRdb's assignment of TRBD2 cannot be checked, as there is no DNA. The CDR3 spells CASSIIAGGSFNEQFF.